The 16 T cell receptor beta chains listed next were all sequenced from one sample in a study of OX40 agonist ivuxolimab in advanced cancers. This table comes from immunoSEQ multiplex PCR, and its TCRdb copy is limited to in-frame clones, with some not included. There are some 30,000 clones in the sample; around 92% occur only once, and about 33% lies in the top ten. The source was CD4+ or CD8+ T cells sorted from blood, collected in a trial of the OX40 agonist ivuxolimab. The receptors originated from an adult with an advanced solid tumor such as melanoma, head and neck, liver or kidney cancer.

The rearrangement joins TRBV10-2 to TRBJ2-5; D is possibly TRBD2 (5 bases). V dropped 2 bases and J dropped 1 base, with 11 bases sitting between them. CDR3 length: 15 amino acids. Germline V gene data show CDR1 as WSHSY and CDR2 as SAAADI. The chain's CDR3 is CASSEGETPQETQYF. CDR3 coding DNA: TGCGCCAGCAGTGAGGGGGAGACACCCCAAGAGACCCAGTACTTC.

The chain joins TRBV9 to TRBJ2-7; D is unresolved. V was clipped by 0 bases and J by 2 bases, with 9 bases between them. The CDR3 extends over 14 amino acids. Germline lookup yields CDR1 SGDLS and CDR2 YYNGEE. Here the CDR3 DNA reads TGTGCCAGCAGCGTAGTCGATAACCCCTACGAGCAGTACTTC. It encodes CASSVVDNPYEQYF.

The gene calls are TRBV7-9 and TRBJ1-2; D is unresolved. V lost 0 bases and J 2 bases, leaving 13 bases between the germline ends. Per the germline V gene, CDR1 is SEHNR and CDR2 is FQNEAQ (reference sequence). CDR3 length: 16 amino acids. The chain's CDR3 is CASSLAKHTQNYGYTF. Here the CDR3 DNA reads TGTGCCAGCAGCTTAGCGAAACATACACAGAACTATGGCTACACCTTC.

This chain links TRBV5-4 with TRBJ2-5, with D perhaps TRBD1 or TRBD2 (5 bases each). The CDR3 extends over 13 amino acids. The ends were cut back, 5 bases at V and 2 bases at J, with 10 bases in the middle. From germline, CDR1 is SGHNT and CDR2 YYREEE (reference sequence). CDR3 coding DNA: TGTGCCAGCAGGGATGGGGGACAAGAGACCCAGTACTTC. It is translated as CASRDGGQETQYF.

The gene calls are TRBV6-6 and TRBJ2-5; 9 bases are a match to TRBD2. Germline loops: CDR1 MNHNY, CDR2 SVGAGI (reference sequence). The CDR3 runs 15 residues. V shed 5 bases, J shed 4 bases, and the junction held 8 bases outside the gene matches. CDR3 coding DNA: TGTGCCAGCAGTGGAATAGCGGGAGAGGGAGAGACCCAGTACTTC. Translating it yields CASSGIAGEGETQYF.

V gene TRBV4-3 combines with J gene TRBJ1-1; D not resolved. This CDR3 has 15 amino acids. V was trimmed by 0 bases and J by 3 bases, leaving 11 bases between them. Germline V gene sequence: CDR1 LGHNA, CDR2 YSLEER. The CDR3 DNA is TGCGCCAGCAGCCAAGATCAGGTCTCGGACACTGAAGCTTTCTTT. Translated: CASSQDQVSDTEAFF.

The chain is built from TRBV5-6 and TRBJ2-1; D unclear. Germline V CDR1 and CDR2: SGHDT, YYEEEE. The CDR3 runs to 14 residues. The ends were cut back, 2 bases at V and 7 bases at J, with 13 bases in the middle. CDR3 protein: CASSLVGNTNEQFF. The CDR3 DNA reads TGTGCCAGCAGCTTAGTAGGGAATACGAATGAGCAGTTCTTC. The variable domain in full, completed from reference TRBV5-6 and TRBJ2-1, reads DAGVTQSPTHLIKTRGQQVTLRCSPKSGHDTVSWYQQALGQGPQFIFQYYEEEERQRGNFPDRFSGHQFPNYSSELNVNALLLGDSALYLCASSLVGNTNEQFFGPGTRLTVL.

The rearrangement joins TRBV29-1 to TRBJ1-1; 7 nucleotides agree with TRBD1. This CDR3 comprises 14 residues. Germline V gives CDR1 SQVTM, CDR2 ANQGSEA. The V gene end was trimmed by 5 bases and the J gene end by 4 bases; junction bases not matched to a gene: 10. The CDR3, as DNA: TGCAGCGTTCCCAGGGGGGGTCCGGCCACTGAAGCTTTCTTT. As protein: CSVPRGGPATEAFF.

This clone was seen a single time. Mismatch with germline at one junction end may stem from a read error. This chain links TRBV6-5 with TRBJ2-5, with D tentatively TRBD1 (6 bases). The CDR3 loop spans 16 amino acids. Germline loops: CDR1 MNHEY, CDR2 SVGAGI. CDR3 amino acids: CVSSSGQGLLQEAQYF. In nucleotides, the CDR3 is TGTGTCAGCAGTTCAGGGCAGGGGTTGTTGCAAGAGGCCCAGTACTTC.

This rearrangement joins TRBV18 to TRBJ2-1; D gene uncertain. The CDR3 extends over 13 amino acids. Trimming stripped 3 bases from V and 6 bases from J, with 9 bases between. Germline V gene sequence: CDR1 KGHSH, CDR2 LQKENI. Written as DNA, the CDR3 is TGTGCCAGCTCACCCTCACCAGGCAATGAGCAGTTCTTC. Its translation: CASSPSPGNEQFF. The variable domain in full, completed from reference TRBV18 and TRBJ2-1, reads NAGVMQNPRHLVRRRGQEARLRCSPMKGHSHVYWYRQLPEEGLKFMVYLQKENIIDESGMPKERFSAEFPKEGPSILRIQQVVRGDSAAYFCASSPSPGNEQFFGPGTRLTVL.

Written as DNA, the CDR3 is TGTGCCAGCAGTTTTTTAGCGGGAGAGGATTTAATAGAGACCCAGTACTTC. This translates into CASSFLAGEDLIETQYF. This rearrangement joins TRBV28 to TRBJ2-5, with 9 bases fitting TRBD2. The germline V gene encodes CDR1 MDHEN and CDR2 SYDVKM. This CDR3 comprises 17 residues. V was pared by 3 bases and J by 4 bases, with 12 bases of the junction left unmatched.

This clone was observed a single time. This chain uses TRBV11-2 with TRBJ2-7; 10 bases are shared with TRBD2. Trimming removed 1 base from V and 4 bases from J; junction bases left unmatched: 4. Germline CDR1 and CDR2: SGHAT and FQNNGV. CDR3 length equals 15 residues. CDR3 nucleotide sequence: TGTGCCAGCAGCTTAGCGGCTAGCGGGGGTTACGAGCAGTACTTC. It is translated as CASSLAASGGYEQYF.

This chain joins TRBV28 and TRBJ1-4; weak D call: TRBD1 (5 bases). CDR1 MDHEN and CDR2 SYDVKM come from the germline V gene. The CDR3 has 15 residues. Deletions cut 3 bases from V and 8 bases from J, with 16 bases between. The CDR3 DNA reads TGTGCCAGCAGTTTCCCCCCCCAGGGTGGAGAAAAACTGTTTTTT. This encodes CASSFPPQGGEKLFF.

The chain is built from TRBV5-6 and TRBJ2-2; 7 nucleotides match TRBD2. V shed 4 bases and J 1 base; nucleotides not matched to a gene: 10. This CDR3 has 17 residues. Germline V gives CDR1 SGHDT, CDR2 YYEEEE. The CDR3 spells CASSVGWDYLNTGELFF. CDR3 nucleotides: TGTGCCAGCAGCGTGGGATGGGACTACTTGAACACCGGGGAGCTGTTTTTT.

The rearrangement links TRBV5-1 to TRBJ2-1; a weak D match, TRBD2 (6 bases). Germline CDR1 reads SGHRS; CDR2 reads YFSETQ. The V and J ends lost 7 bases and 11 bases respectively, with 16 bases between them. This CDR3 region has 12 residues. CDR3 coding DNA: TGCGCCAGCCTTAACACTGCGGGACAGCAGTTCTTC. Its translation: CASLNTAGQQFF.

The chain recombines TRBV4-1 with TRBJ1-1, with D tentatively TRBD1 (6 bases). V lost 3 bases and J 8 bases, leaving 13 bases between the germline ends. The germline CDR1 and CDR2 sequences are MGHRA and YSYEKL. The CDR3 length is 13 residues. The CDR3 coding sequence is TGCGCCAGCAGCCATGTTGGACAGATCGAAGCTTTCTTT. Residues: CASSHVGQIEAFF.